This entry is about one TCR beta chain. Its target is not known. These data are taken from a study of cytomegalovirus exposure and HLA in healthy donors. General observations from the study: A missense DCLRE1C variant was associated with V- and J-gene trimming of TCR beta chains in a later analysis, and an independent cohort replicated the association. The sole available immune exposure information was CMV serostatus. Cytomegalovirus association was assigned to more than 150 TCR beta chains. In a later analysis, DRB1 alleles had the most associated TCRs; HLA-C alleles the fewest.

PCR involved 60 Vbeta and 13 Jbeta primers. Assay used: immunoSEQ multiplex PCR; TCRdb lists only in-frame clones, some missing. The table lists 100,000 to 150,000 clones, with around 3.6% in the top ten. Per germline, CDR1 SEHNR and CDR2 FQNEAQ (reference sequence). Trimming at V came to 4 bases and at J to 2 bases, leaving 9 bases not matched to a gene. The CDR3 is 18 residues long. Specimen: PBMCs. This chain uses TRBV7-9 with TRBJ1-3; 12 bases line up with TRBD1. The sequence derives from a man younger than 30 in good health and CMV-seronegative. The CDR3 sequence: CASSWRGTGGDAGNTIYF. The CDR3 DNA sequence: TGTGCCAGCAGCTGGAGGGGGACAGGGGGCGACGCTGGAAACACCATATATTTT.